Presented here are 19 T cell receptor beta chains from one specimen sequenced in a study of tumor and adjacent non-tumor tissue in lung cancer. No cell sorting was done before RNA was extracted from the tissue. The library came from three nested PCR rounds adapted from ARM-PCR protocols. TCRdb processed the multiplex PCR reads anew with MiXCR; each CDR3 protein has one entry. The sample carries some 100,000 distinct CDR3 sequences, 75% recorded once. Sequencing input: lung tumor tissue. These receptors were obtained from a woman in her fifties or sixties with non-small cell lung cancer.

With respect to this clonotype: Mismatch with germline at one junction end may stem from a read error. The rearrangement uses TRBV6-5 and TRBJ2-5; 7 bases match TRBD2. CDR3 size: 13 residues. The germline gives CDR1 MNHEY, CDR2 SVGAGI. This chain's CDR3 is CASKAGVEEIQYF. The CDR3 DNA is TGTGCCAGCAAGGCGGGAGTAGAAGAGATCCAGTACTTC.

Notes on this clonotype: Lacking the conserved final phenylalanine or tryptophan, this CDR3 likely reflects a read error. This chain uses TRBV28 with TRBJ1-3; the D is unclear. This CDR3 spans 13 amino acids. Germline V gene data show CDR1 as MDHEN and CDR2 as SYDVKM. V was pared by 10 bases and J by 2 bases, with 12 bases between. This chain's CDR3 is CAIQTGTGNTIYY. The CDR3 region has the DNA TGTGCCATCCAGACGGGGACTGGAAACACCATATATTAT.

Turning to this clonotype: A much larger clone is a single base away; this may be a read error. The rearrangement links TRBV20-1 to TRBJ2-5, with D perhaps given as TRBD1 or TRBD2 (5 bases each). The CDR3 has 14 residues. The germline V gene encodes CDR1 DFQATT and CDR2 SNEGSKA (reference sequence). Trimming shortened V by 3 bases and J by 2 bases, and 13 bases separated the two germline ends. CDR3 sequence (DNA): TGCAGTGCTAGGGTATGGGGACGGCAAGAGACCCAGTACTTC. Translation gives CSARVWGRQETQYF.

Comment on this clonotype: The junction does not match germline at one end; this may be a read error. The rearrangement uses TRBV29-1 and TRBJ2-5; 11 bases line up with TRBD2. The CDR3 covers 14 residues. Germline V gives CDR1 SQVTM, CDR2 ANQGSEA. The DNA of the CDR3 is TGCAGCGCATTACTAGCGGGAGTGGTGGAGATCCAGTATTTC. Translation: CSALLAGVVEIQYF.

The CDR3 bases are TGTGCCAGCAGCGCCCGCACAGATACGCAGTATTTT. Translated, it gives CASSARTDTQYF. The chain couples TRBV7-8 to TRBJ2-3, with D hard to call. Germline V gene sequence: CDR1 SGHVS, CDR2 FQNEAQ. The CDR3 is 12 amino acids. V lost 5 bases and J lost 1, with 4 bases in between.

The CDR3 region is CACCLKNYGNTIYF. The DNA of the CDR3 is TGTGCCTGCTGTTTAAAGAACTATGGAAACACCATATATTTT. The chain combines TRBV12-3 or TRBV12-4 with TRBJ1-3; no reliable D call. Trimming took 11 bases from V and 3 from J, leaving 17 bases between them. The CDR3 totals 14 residues.

The rearrangement joins TRBV5-4 to TRBJ2-7, with D uncertain. This CDR3 comprises 11 residues. Trimming pared 2 bases from V and 4 bases from J, leaving 4 bases between. Germline V gene data show CDR1 as SGHNT and CDR2 as YYREEE (reference sequence). CDR3: CASSFDYEQYF. In DNA form, the CDR3 reads TGTGCCAGCAGCTTTGATTACGAGCAGTACTTC.

Turning to this clonotype: Sequence at one end of the junction differs from germline and may be a read error. The gene calls are TRBV4-2 and TRBJ2-1; TRBD2 matches at 10 bases. The CDR3 sequence is 17 residues long. The germline CDR1 and CDR2 sequences are LGHNA and YNFKEQ. The CDR3 loop is CASSQAITSGVVNGQFF. CDR3 sequence (DNA): TGTGCCAGCAGCCAGGCAATCACTAGCGGGGTGGTGAATGGGCAGTTCTTC.

In its sample, this clonotype was seen once. One end of the junction fails to match germline, which may point to a read error. The chain uses TRBV20-1 and TRBJ1-2; D unresolved. Germline CDR1 and CDR2: DFQATT and SNEGSKA (reference sequence). The CDR3 loop spans 12 amino acids. The CDR3 nucleotides read TGTAGTGCTACTCCCGCCTACTATGGCTACACCTTC. It translates to CSATPAYYGYTF.

This clonotype was seen once. A read error may account for a junction end that differs from germline. The chain uses TRBV11-2 and TRBJ2-1, with a weak D call TRBD2 (6 bases). Germline-derived CDR1 and CDR2 are SGHAT and FQNNGV. This CDR3 has 17 amino acids. CDR3 DNA sequence: TGTGCCAGCAGCCCCCCCCAACTAGTGGGGGGTCTCAATCAGCAGTTCTTC. As protein: CASSPPQLVGGLNQQFF.

The rearrangement joins TRBV20-1 to TRBJ2-7, with a tentative D call TRBD2 (6 bases). Germline values: CDR1 DFQATT, CDR2 SNEGSKA (reference sequence). V gave up 3 bases and J gave up 13 bases, with 19 bases separating them. CDR3 length: 12 residues. The CDR3 nucleotides are TGCAGTGCTAGCGGACAAACGGGAGCGCACTACTTC. Amino acids: CSASGQTGAHYF.

Of note for this clonotype: Because the CDR3 is missing its conserved closing phenylalanine or tryptophan, this is likely a read error. The J gene is TRBJ2-3, the V gene TRBV12-3 or TRBV12-4, with a weak D call TRBD1 (6 bases). V dropped 7 bases and J dropped 3 bases, with 20 bases sitting between them. This CDR3 is built from 16 residues. CDR3 sequence: CASISTWSGATDTQYL. DNA for the CDR3: TGTGCCAGCATTTCAACCTGGTCAGGGGCGACAGATACGCAGTATTTA.

Notes on this clonotype: The junction departs from germline at one end; a sequencing error may be responsible. The chain couples TRBV6-5 to TRBJ2-1; TRBD2 might be the D (7 bases). CDR1 and CDR2 from the germline V gene are MNHEY and SVGAGI. This CDR3 has 16 residues. CDR3 amino acids: CASSYYAGRGADEHFF. The CDR3 DNA reads as TGTGCCAGCAGTTACTATGCGGGACGGGGGGCAGATGAGCATTTCTTC.

A note on this clonotype: The germline gene is not matched at one end of the junction; a read error may be the cause. The rearrangement joins TRBV11-2 to TRBJ2-7; 7 bases line up with TRBD1. CDR3 length equals 14 residues. Germline V gene data show CDR1 as SGHAT and CDR2 as FQNNGV. The CDR3: CANSLSIGTAEQYF. Written as DNA, the CDR3 is TGCGCCAACAGCTTATCCATCGGGACAGCCGAGCAGTACTTC.

This clonotype was observed many times. The rearrangement uses TRBV20-1 and TRBJ1-2, with D perhaps matching TRBD1 (6 bases). Germline V gives CDR1 DFQATT, CDR2 SNEGSKA (reference sequence). The CDR3 is made up of 13 amino acids. The ends were cut back, 6 bases at V and 4 bases at J, with 15 bases in the middle. CDR3 coding DNA: TGCAGTGCCCCTAAGACAGGCGGCTATGGCTACACCTTC. Translating gives CSAPKTGGYGYTF.

This chain joins TRBV6-2 or TRBV6-3 and TRBJ2-6; 8 bases agree with TRBD2. The germline V gene has CDR1 MNHEY and CDR2 SVGEGT. The CDR3 runs 16 residues. Losses at the gene ends were 2 bases for V and 13 bases for J; bases not matched to a gene: 13. CDR3 region: CASSYPGRDGARVLTF. CDR3 in DNA: TGTGCCAGCAGTTACCCCGGGAGGGACGGGGCCAGGGTCCTGACTTTC.

About this clonotype: The junction differs from germline at one of its ends, possibly a read error. Written as DNA, the CDR3 is TGTGCCAGCAGTTCGCAACCGGGACTTATCTATGGCCACACTTTC. Amino acid sequence: CASSSQPGLIYGHTF. V is TRBV6-6 and J is TRBJ1-2; the D gene is possibly TRBD1 (5 bases). Looked up from germline, CDR1 is MNHNY and CDR2 is SVGAGI (reference sequence). CDR3 length equals 15 residues.

This clonotype was seen at least ten times. The chain couples TRBV28 to TRBJ2-2, with D possibly being TRBD1 (5 bases). The germline gives CDR1 MDHEN, CDR2 SYDVKM. V was shortened by 11 bases and J by 3 bases, with 13 bases between the two germline ends. This CDR3 contains 13 residues. The CDR3 loop reads CACRQTDTGELFF. The CDR3 DNA follows: TGTGCCTGCCGCCAGACAGACACCGGGGAGCTGTTTTTT.

To note about this clonotype: The junction and the germline gene differ at one end; a read error may be behind it. The V call is TRBV12-3 or TRBV12-4, the J call TRBJ1-5, with unresolved D. CDR3 length: 14 amino acids. Here the CDR3 DNA reads TGTGCCAGCAGTTTAGCCCTGGAAGATCAGCCTCAGCATTTT. Translation gives CASSLALEDQPQHF.